The next 11 T cell receptor beta chains were all read from a single sample in a study of post-analysis software for immune sequencing data. Study-wide results and limits: Four to six TRBV segments (TRBV5-6, TRBV5-1 and TRBV20-1 among them) occurred more frequently in patients than in controls.

Antigens for these TCRs are unknown. TCR beta cDNA libraries had unique molecular identifiers. Each CDR3 protein is one row after TCRdb ran MiXCR on the PCR reads. The sample has hundreds of thousands of distinct CDR3 sequences; about 60% are singletons. Sequencing was done on a sample of blood. Every receptor here comes from a girl under 10 years old with multiple sclerosis.

This clonotype was detected only a few times. This sequence joins TRBV29-1 and TRBJ2-1; D unresolved. Germline CDR1 SQVTM, CDR2 ANQGSEA. The CDR3 contains 12 residues. V lost 4 bases to trimming and J lost 4 bases, with 8 bases between them. Here the CDR3 DNA reads TGCAGCGTTGTCCTACCTTACAATGAGCAGTTCTTC. Protein: CSVVLPYNEQFF.

J is TRBJ2-3 and V is TRBV10-3; TRBD2 matches at 9 bases. This CDR3 region has 16 residues. Germline CDR1 reads ENHRY; CDR2 reads SYGVKD. V shed 6 bases and J 3 bases; nucleotides not matched to a gene: 10. CDR3 coding DNA: TGTGCCATCAGCAGCGGGAGGCTTTCAGGGACAGATACGCAGTATTTT. Translation: CAISSGRLSGTDTQYF.

This chain links TRBV20-1 with TRBJ2-5; D is uncertain. Germline lookup yields CDR1 DFQATT and CDR2 SNEGSKA (reference sequence). The CDR3 covers 11 residues. Here the CDR3 DNA reads TGCAGCATTCGGGCTTTAGAGACCCAGTACTTC. This translates into CSIRALETQYF.

The chain couples TRBV20-1 to TRBJ1-2; possibly TRBD1 for D (5 bases). This CDR3 contains 12 residues. V was trimmed by 3 bases and J by 8 bases, leaving 13 bases between them. The germline CDR1 and CDR2 sequences are DFQATT and SNEGSKA (reference sequence). DNA of the CDR3: TGCAGTGCTAGGGGGGGAAGGGGAGGCTACACCTTC. Its protein product is CSARGGRGGYTF.

J is TRBJ2-5 and V is TRBV29-1, with D unclear. Germline CDR1 reads SQVTM; CDR2 reads ANQGSEA. The CDR3 is 12 residues long. Trimming took off 4 bases at V and 2 bases at J, with 8 bases between the two ends. This CDR3 is CSVGKRQETQYF. The CDR3 DNA reads as TGCAGCGTTGGGAAGCGTCAAGAGACCCAGTACTTC.

The chain couples TRBV20-1 to TRBJ2-7; 7 bases map to TRBD2. Trimming cost V 1 base and J 3 bases; bases outside gene matches: 12. This CDR3 spans 16 amino acids. In germline, CDR1 is DFQATT, CDR2 SNEGSKA (reference sequence). The CDR3 DNA reads TGCAGTGCTAGAGCCCTACTAGCGTTAGGGAGCTACGAGCAGTACTTC. Translating it yields CSARALLALGSYEQYF.

This clonotype was detected only a few times. V is TRBV2 and J is TRBJ2-3, with D maybe TRBD1 (6 bases). This CDR3 has 13 residues. The ends were cut back, 8 bases at V and 2 bases at J, with 11 bases in the middle. Germline V lookup: CDR1 SNHLY, CDR2 FYNNEI. As DNA, the CDR3 is TGTGCCAGCGGACAGATTAACACAGATACGCAGTATTTT. Translation gives CASGQINTDTQYF. Full variable domain (remainder filled in from reference TRBV2 and TRBJ2-3): EPEVTQTPSHQVTQMGQEVILRCVPISNHLYFYWYRQILGQKVEFLVSFYNNEISEKSEIFDDQFSVERPDGSNFTLKIRSTKLEDSAMYFCASGQINTDTQYFGPGTRLTVL.

The V gene is TRBV27, the J gene TRBJ2-1; 7 nucleotides agree with TRBD2. The CDR3 runs 13 residues. V was clipped by 8 bases and J by 6 bases; unmatched bases: 7. CDR1 and CDR2 (germline): MNHEY, SMNVEV (reference sequence). The CDR3: CASGLTSSNEQFF. CDR3 DNA sequence: TGTGCCAGCGGACTGACTAGCTCCAATGAGCAGTTCTTC.

V and J are TRBV5-1 and TRBJ2-1, with 7 positions matching TRBD1. V gave up 3 bases and J gave up 5 bases; unmatched junction bases: 5. The germline V gene has CDR1 SGHRS and CDR2 YFSETQ. The CDR3 is 14 amino acids. This chain's CDR3 is CASSWMGTDNEQFF. The CDR3 DNA sequence: TGCGCCAGCAGCTGGATGGGGACAGACAATGAGCAGTTCTTC.

V gene TRBV6-2 or TRBV6-3 combines with J gene TRBJ2-1, with 13 bases lining up with TRBD2. Germline V gene lookup returns CDR1 MNHEY and CDR2 SVGEGT. V gave up 6 bases and J gave up 7 bases; unmatched junction bases: 12. The CDR3 loop spans 17 amino acids. The CDR3 nucleotides are TGTGCCAGCAGAAATAACGCGGTACTAGCGGGAGGGAATGAGCAGTTCTTC. Its protein is CASRNNAVLAGGNEQFF.

This clonotype was counted between two and nine times. This rearrangement joins TRBV2 to TRBJ2-3; 8 positions match TRBD2. Trimming took 5 bases from V and 0 from J; bases not matched to a gene: 4. From germline, CDR1 is SNHLY and CDR2 FYNNEI. CDR3 size: 15 residues. CDR3: CASSKTSESTDTQYF. DNA for the CDR3: TGTGCCAGCAGTAAGACTAGCGAGAGCACAGATACGCAGTATTTT.